This paragraph reports one TCR beta chain. The data stem from a study of T cell changes during pregnancy in multiple sclerosis. Some clones are missing from TCRdb's copy, which holds only in-frame ones; the method was immunoSEQ multiplex PCR. This table holds about 89,000 clones, approximately 94% found once. With 5 bases clipped from V and 3 bases from J, the junction kept 11 bases outside the gene matches. This CDR3 spans 16 amino acids. Per germline, CDR1 ENHRY and CDR2 SYGVKD. The chain has TRBV10-3 and TRBJ2-7, with 9 bases identical to TRBD2. The sample in question was peripheral blood, obtained in the third trimester of pregnancy. The clonotype was recovered from a female donor with multiple sclerosis, enrolled in a pregnancy study. CDR3 protein: CAISSSNSGSSYEQYF. CDR3 sequence (DNA): TGTGCCATCAGTTCCTCGAATAGCGGGAGTAGCTACGAGCAGTACTTC.